This entry is about one TCR beta chain. The entry originates in a study of blood T cell repertoires in COVID-19. Study-level information: Italy, Spain and the United States were the sources of the convalescent and acute COVID-19 samples. Sample material is recorded as cDNA or gDNA derived from T cells, B-cell-depleted T cells, or PBMCs.

Germline V gene sequence: CDR1 MDHEN, CDR2 SYDVKM. Trimming at V came to 3 bases and at J to 10 bases, leaving 5 bases not matched to a gene. There are 14 residues in the CDR3. How the authors handled the data: Reference gene primer amplification gave estimated nucleated cell counts. Libraries were prepared by immunoSEQ multiplex PCR; TCRdb keeps only in-frame clonotypes and omits some of them. V, J and clone size are those of that table, while D and trimming were read from the DNA. The sample contains about 240,000 clones, 85% of which appear only once. The sequenced material came from peripheral blood. The sequence derives from a man aged 50 to 59 with COVID-19, enrolled during active disease. The V call is TRBV28, the J call TRBJ1-6; TRBD1 matches 8 bases. In DNA, the CDR3 is TGTGCCAGCAGTTTTGGACAGGGTATGTCACCCCTCCACTTT. It specifies CASSFGQGMSPLHF.